This T cell receptor beta chain was captured in a study of shared clonotypes between healthy human individuals. The wider study: Three CD4 naive, three CD4 memory, two CD8 naive and one CD8 memory plate were used per donor.

The protocol was immunoSEQ multiplex PCR, while the TCRdb copy is restricted to in-frame clones and leaves out a portion. This sample has about 2.1 million clones, with around 95% found just once. Terminally differentiated effector memory CD45RA+ cells were excluded by CCR7 positive selection of CD45RO-negative cells. Trimming removed 0 bases from V and 5 bases from J, with 11 bases in between. CDR3 length equals 15 residues. Germline CDR1 is LNHDA and CDR2 is SQIVND (reference sequence). The J gene is TRBJ1-5, the V gene TRBV19, with D possibly being TRBD1 (6 bases). This sequence was found in a man younger than 35 in good health. Some clones in this sample may be carry-over from other donors' samples. Sequencing was carried out using naive CD8+ T cells from PBMCs. In nucleotides, the CDR3 is TGTGCCAGTAGTATAGATCGGGGGCAGTATCAGCCCCAGCATTTT. Its translation: CASSIDRGQYQPQHF.